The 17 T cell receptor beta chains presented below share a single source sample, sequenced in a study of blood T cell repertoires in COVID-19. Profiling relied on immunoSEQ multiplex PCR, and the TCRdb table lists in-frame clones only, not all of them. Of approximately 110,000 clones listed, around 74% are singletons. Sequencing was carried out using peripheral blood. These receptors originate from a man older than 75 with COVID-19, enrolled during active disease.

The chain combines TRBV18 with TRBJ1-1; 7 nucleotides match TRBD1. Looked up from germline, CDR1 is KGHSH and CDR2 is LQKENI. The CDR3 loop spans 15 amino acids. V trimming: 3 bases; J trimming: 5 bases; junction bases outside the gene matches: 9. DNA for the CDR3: TGTGCCAGCTCACCGCAAGACAGGGAGCTAACTGAAGCTTTCTTT. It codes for CASSPQDRELTEAFF.

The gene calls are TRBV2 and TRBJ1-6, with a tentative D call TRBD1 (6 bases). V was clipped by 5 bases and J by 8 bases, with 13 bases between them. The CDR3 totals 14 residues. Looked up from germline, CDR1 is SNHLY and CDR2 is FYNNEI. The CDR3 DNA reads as TGTGCCAGCAGTTGGACAGAGAGGGATTCACCCCTCCACTTT. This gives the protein CASSWTERDSPLHF.

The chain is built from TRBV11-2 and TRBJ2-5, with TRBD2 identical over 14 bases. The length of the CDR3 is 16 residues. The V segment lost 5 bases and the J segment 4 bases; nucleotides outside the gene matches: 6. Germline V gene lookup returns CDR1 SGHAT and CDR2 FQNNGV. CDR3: CASSATSGRAGETQYF. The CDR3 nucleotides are TGTGCCAGCAGCGCGACTAGCGGGAGGGCCGGAGAGACCCAGTACTTC.

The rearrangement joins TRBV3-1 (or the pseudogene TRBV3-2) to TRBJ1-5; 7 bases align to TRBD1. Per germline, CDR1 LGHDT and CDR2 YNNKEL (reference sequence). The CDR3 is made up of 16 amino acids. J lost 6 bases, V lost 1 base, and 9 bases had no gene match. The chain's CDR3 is CASSQAGSGGSQPQHF. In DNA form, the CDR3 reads TGTGCCAGCAGCCAAGCGGGTTCAGGGGGAAGTCAGCCCCAGCATTTT.

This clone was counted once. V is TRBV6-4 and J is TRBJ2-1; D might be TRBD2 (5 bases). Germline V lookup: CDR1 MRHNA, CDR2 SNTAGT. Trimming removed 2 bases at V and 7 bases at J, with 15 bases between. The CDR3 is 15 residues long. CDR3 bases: TGTGCCAGCAGTGACGTATGGGGAGTCAGGAATGAGCAGTTCTTC. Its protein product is CASSDVWGVRNEQFF.

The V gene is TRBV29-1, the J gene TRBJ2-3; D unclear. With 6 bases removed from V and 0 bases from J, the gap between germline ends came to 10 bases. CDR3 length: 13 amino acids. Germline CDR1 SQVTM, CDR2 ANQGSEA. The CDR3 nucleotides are TGCAGCGTCGTCGGGTATAGCACAGATACGCAGTATTTT. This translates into CSVVGYSTDTQYF.

The CDR3 region is CASSEKQGDVLEQYF. The CDR3 DNA follows: TGTGCCAGCAGTGAAAAACAGGGTGATGTCCTTGAGCAGTACTTC. The chain is built from TRBV2 and TRBJ2-7; maybe TRBD1 (6 bases). Germline V gives CDR1 SNHLY, CDR2 FYNNEI. Trimming took off 2 bases at V and 7 bases at J, with 18 bases between the two ends. The CDR3 loop spans 15 amino acids.

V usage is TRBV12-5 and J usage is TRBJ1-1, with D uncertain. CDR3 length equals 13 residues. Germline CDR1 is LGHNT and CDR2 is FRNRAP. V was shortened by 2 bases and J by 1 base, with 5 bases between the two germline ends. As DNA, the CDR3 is TGTGCTAGTGGTTTGAACAGGAACACTGAAGCTTTCTTT. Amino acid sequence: CASGLNRNTEAFF.

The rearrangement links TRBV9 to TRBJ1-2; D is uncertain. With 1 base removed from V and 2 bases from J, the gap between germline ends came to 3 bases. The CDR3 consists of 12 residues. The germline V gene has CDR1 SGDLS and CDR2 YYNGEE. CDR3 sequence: CASSVLNYGYTF. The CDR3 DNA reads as TGTGCCAGCAGCGTACTCAACTATGGCTACACCTTC. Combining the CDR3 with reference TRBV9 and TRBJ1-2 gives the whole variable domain DSGVTQTPKHLITATGQRVTLRCSPRSGDLSVYWYQQSLDQGLQFLIQYYNGEERAKGNILERFSAQQFPDLHSELNLSSLELGDSALYFCASSVLNYGYTFGSGTRLTVV.

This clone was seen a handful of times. CDR3: CASSQVNSRQEQFF. The CDR3 DNA reads as TGCGCCAGCAGCCAAGTGAATAGCCGCCAAGAGCAGTTCTTC. V usage is TRBV4-1 and J usage is TRBJ2-1; D remains ambiguous. V was cut by 1 base and J by 10 bases, with 14 bases left in between. Germline loops: CDR1 MGHRA, CDR2 YSYEKL. The CDR3 is 14 amino acids.

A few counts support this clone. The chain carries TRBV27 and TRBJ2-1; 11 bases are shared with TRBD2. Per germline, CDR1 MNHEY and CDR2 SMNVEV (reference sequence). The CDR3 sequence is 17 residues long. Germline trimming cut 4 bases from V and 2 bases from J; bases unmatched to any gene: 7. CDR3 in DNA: TGTGCCAGCAGTTCGCTATCGACTAGCGGGGCCTACAATGAGCAGTTCTTC. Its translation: CASSSLSTSGAYNEQFF.

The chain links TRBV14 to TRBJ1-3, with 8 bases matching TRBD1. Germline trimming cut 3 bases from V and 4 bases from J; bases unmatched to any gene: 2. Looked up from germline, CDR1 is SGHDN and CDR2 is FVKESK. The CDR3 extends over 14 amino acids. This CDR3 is CASSQDRVGNTIYF. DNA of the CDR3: TGTGCCAGCAGCCAGGACAGGGTCGGAAACACCATATATTTT.

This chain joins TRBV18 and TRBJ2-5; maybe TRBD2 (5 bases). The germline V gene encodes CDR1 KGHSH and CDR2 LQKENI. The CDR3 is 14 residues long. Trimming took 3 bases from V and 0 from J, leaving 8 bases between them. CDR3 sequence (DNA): TGTGCCAGCTCACCGCCAGCGGACCAAGAGACCCAGTACTTC. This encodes CASSPPADQETQYF.

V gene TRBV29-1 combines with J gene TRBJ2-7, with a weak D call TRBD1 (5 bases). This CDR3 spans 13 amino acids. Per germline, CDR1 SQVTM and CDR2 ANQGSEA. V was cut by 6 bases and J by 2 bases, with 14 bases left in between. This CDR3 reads CSVGEQETYEQYF. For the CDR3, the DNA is TGCAGCGTCGGAGAACAGGAAACCTACGAGCAGTACTTC.

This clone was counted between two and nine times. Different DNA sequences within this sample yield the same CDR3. The CDR3 DNA sequence: TGTGCCAGCAGCCAAGGGGGCAAAAGTGTACCGCGGAACACCTTC. Its translation: CASSQGGKSVPRNTF. V gene TRBV3-1 (or the pseudogene TRBV3-2) combines with J gene TRBJ1-2, with D tentatively TRBD1 (5 bases). The CDR3 has 15 residues. V was pared by 1 base and J by 12 bases, with 21 bases between. Looked up from germline, CDR1 is LGHDT and CDR2 is YNNKEL (reference sequence).

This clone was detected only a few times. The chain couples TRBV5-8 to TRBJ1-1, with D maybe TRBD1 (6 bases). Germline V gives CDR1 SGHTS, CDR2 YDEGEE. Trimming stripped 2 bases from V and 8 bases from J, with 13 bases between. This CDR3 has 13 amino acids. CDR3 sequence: CASSLQGHGEAFF. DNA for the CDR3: TGTGCCAGCAGCTTACAGGGCCACGGGGAAGCTTTCTTT.

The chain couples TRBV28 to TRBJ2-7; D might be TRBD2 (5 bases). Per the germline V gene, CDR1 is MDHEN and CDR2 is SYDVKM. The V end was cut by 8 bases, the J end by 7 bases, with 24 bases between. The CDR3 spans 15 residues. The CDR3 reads CASSVYKAGGEEQYF. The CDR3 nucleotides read TGTGCCAGCTCAGTTTATAAGGCTGGTGGGGAGGAGCAGTACTTC.